This TCR beta chain was observed in a study of read filtering for tumor transcriptome and immune sequencing. Study at large: 8 or 9 patients were R-ISS I, more than 15 were R-ISS II, more than five were R-ISS III. Transcriptome libraries were built from DNase-treated RNA.

The library was built from around 0.4 ug RNA with molecular barcoded adaptors for alpha/delta and beta/gamma chains. TCRdb used MiXCR to reprocess the reads, holding one entry per CDR3 protein. Of 25,000 or so distinct CDR3 sequences in the sample, 20% were seen once. This clonotype was seen many times. Germline V gene sequence: CDR1 MGHRA, CDR2 YSYEKL. V was trimmed by 0 bases and J by 0 bases, leaving 19 bases between them. This CDR3 contains 19 residues. The sequence came from a donor at least 40 years old with multiple myeloma. V is TRBV4-1 and J is TRBJ2-3, with D possibly being TRBD1 or TRBD2 (6 bases each). The material sequenced was a population of CD138-negative cells sorted from bone marrow. DNA of the CDR3: TGCGCCAGCAGCCAAGATCAGGTGGTCGGGGGCTCGAGCACAGATACGCAGTATTTT. Encoded protein: CASSQDQVVGGSSTDTQYF.